The 20 T cell receptor beta chains below come from one sample, sequenced in a study of blood T cells in healthy people across ages. Together with a sample-barcoded 5' primer, a J-beta primer mix was included in a second PCR lasting roughly 6 to 12 cycles. MiXCR, run by TCRdb on the 5' RACE reads, gives a single entry per CDR3 protein. Altogether about 1.4 million distinct CDR3 sequences are present, around 59% being singletons, with the ten largest covering 6.5% to 8%. The sequenced sample consisted of blood. Source of these receptors: a man younger than 35 in good health.

This chain links TRBV9 with TRBJ2-1; possible D gene TRBD2, 6 bases. The CDR3 spans 15 residues. V was cut by 3 bases and J by 6 bases, with 16 bases left in between. In germline, CDR1 is SGDLS, CDR2 YYNGEE. CDR3 sequence reads: CASSEGGLHSNEQFF. The DNA of the CDR3 is TGTGCCAGCAGCGAGGGAGGCCTTCACTCCAATGAGCAGTTCTTC.

This chain uses TRBV4-3 with TRBJ2-7; a possible D gene is TRBD2 (6 bases). The V end was cut by 2 bases, the J end by 4 bases, with 15 bases between. The germline V gene has CDR1 LGHNA and CDR2 YSLEER. The length of the CDR3 is 15 residues. As DNA, the CDR3 is TGCGCCAGCAGCCAATCGGGGCAGGGAGGATACGAGCAGTACTTC. Translating it yields CASSQSGQGGYEQYF.

This clonotype was recorded a few times. The chain has TRBV12-3 or TRBV12-4 and TRBJ2-7; D is ambiguous. V was pared by 4 bases and J by 3 bases, with 10 bases between. This CDR3 contains 13 residues. The CDR3 sequence is CASSSRVVYEQYF. The CDR3 DNA sequence: TGTGCCAGCAGTTCCCGGGTAGTCTACGAGCAGTACTTC.

The J gene is TRBJ2-3, the V gene TRBV27; TRBD2 matches at 13 bases. J was trimmed by 6 bases and V by 3 bases; bases with no gene match: 3. The CDR3 is 15 residues long. CDR1 and CDR2 from the germline V gene are MNHEY and SMNVEV (reference sequence). As DNA, the CDR3 is TGTGCCAGCAGTTTGACTAGCGGGGGGCGGGATACGCAGTATTTT. As protein: CASSLTSGGRDTQYF.

This rearrangement joins TRBV7-9 to TRBJ1-1; perhaps TRBD1 as D (5 bases). CDR1 and CDR2 from the germline V gene are SEHNR and FQNEAQ (reference sequence). This CDR3 has 15 amino acids. The V gene lost 2 bases and the J gene lost 1 base, with 11 bases spanning the gap. CDR3 in amino acids: CASSLLQGRNTEAFF. CDR3 sequence (DNA): TGTGCCAGCAGCTTACTGCAGGGCAGGAACACTGAAGCTTTCTTT. The variable domain in full, completed from reference TRBV7-9 and TRBJ1-1, reads DTGVSQNPRHKITKRGQNVTFRCDPISEHNRLYWYRQTLGQGPEFLTYFQNEAQLEKSRLLSDRFSAERPKGSFSTLEIQRTEQGDSAMYLCASSLLQGRNTEAFFGQGTRLTVV.

This chain joins TRBV7-9 and TRBJ2-4; D is perhaps TRBD1 (5 bases). The DNA end is more similar to TRBJ2-7, so the J call may be wrong. The CDR3 consists of 15 residues. Germline assignment: CDR1 SEHNR and CDR2 FQNEAQ (reference sequence). The CDR3 spells CASSLHKGAGYEQYF. The CDR3 bases are TGTGCCAGCAGCTTGCACAAAGGGGCAGGGTACGAGCAGTACTTC.

The V call is TRBV6-1, the J call TRBJ1-1; tentatively, D is TRBD1 (5 bases). Trimming took off 2 bases at V and 5 bases at J, with 12 bases between the two ends. The CDR3 has 14 residues. Germline V gene data show CDR1 as MNHNS and CDR2 as SASEGT. The CDR3 sequence is CASSEHGGRTEAFF. The CDR3 DNA is TGTGCCAGCAGTGAACACGGGGGTAGGACTGAAGCTTTCTTT.

V usage is TRBV4-1 and J usage is TRBJ2-1; no definite D call. The CDR3 runs 11 residues. V was shortened by 5 bases and J by 7 bases, with 6 bases between the two germline ends. In germline, CDR1 is MGHRA, CDR2 YSYEKL. CDR3 sequence: CASSTLNEQFF. CDR3 DNA: TGCGCCAGCAGCACACTGAATGAGCAGTTCTTC.

CDR3 bases: TGTGCCAGCAGTTACCTAGCGGGAGGCTTCCAGGGGACAGATACGCAGTATTTT. It is translated as CASSYLAGGFQGTDTQYF. The V and J genes are TRBV6-5 and TRBJ2-3, with 11 bases aligning to TRBD2. In germline, CDR1 is MNHEY, CDR2 SVGAGI. This CDR3 is 18 amino acids long. V trimming: 2 bases; J trimming: 3 bases; junction bases outside the gene matches: 10.

This clonotype turned up a few times. The chain carries TRBV28 and TRBJ1-2; possibly TRBD1 for D (5 bases). Germline CDR1 reads MDHEN; CDR2 reads SYDVKM. CDR3 length: 14 residues. Trimming took off 2 bases at V and 0 bases at J, with 7 bases between the two ends. Here the CDR3 reads CASSLRGTNYGYTF. The CDR3 coding sequence is TGTGCCAGCAGTTTACGGGGGACTAACTATGGCTACACCTTC.

The genes are TRBV7-9 and TRBJ1-2; 7 bases are shared with TRBD1. This CDR3 is 14 amino acids long. Germline assignment: CDR1 SEHNR and CDR2 FQNEAQ (reference sequence). After removal of 4 bases from V and 5 bases from J, the junction contained 7 bases not matched to a gene. CDR3 coding DNA: TGTGCCAGCAGCTCCGGGACAGCCCCTTATGGCTACACCTTC. Translation: CASSSGTAPYGYTF.

V gene TRBV24-1 combines with J gene TRBJ1-2, with no clear D. Per the germline V gene, CDR1 is KGHDR and CDR2 is SFDVKD. Trimming took off 2 bases at V and 8 bases at J, with 11 bases between the two ends. CDR3 length: 13 amino acids. The CDR3 nucleotides are TGTGCCACCAGTGATTCGAGACCTCGCGGCTACACCTTC. This codes for CATSDSRPRGYTF.

This sequence joins TRBV7-8 and TRBJ2-3, with 7 nucleotides matching TRBD2. Germline-derived CDR1 and CDR2 are SGHVS and FQNEAQ. The V and J ends lost 6 bases and 6 bases, in that order; junction bases with no gene match: 12. The CDR3 sequence is 15 residues long. CDR3: CASRLQRGSMDTQYF. The CDR3 bases are TGTGCCAGCAGACTCCAGCGGGGATCCATGGATACGCAGTATTTT.

The chain recombines TRBV14 with TRBJ1-6, with D maybe TRBD1 (6 bases). The CDR3 extends over 14 amino acids. The germline V and J ends were trimmed by 4 bases and 10 bases, with 14 bases remaining between them. The germline CDR1 and CDR2 sequences are SGHDN and FVKESK. The CDR3 here is CASSPSPRGSPLHF. CDR3 sequence (DNA): TGTGCCAGCAGCCCCAGTCCCAGGGGATCACCCCTCCACTTT.

Note on this clonotype: This could be a read error, since a much larger clone is one nucleotide away. This sequence joins TRBV4-2 and TRBJ2-6; D call uncertain. The V end lost 0 bases, the J end lost 0 bases, and 3 bases lay between the germline ends. The V gene's germline CDR1 is LGHNA and CDR2 YNFKEQ. CDR3 length: 15 residues. The CDR3 is CASSQENSGANVLTF. The CDR3 nucleotides are TGTGCCAGCAGCCAAGAGAACTCTGGGGCCAACGTCCTGACTTTC.

The chain links TRBV7-9 to TRBJ2-5, with 7 bases fitting TRBD1. The germline V gene has CDR1 SEHNR and CDR2 FQNEAQ (reference sequence). There are 16 residues in the CDR3. V shed 2 bases, J shed 5 bases, and the junction held 11 bases outside the gene matches. CDR3 sequence (DNA): TGTGCCAGCAGCTTATTATTACAGGGGTCTGGGGAGACCCAGTACTTC. It yields the protein CASSLLLQGSGETQYF.

This clonotype was seen only a few times. V and J are TRBV15 and TRBJ1-4; D not certain. The CDR3 has 11 amino acids. Germline CDR1 is LNHNV and CDR2 is YYDKDF (reference sequence). V was clipped by 11 bases and J by 3 bases, with 7 bases between them. In DNA form, the CDR3 reads TGTGCCCAAAGCGCTAATGAAAAACTGTTTTTT. Its protein product is CAQSANEKLFF. The full variable domain, in which reference TRBV15 and TRBJ1-4 provide the parts outside the CDR3, is DAMVIQNPRYQVTQFGKPVTLSCSQTLNHNVMYWYQQKSSQAPKLLFHYYDKDFNNEADTPDNFQSRRPNTSFCFLDIRSPGLGDTAMYLCAQSANEKLFFGSGTQLSVL.

The genes are TRBV11-2 and TRBJ2-7, with D unclear. Between the trimmed V and J ends, which lost 8 bases and 1 base, there was a span of 15 bases. In germline, CDR1 is SGHAT, CDR2 FQNNGV. The length of the CDR3 is 14 residues. CDR3 residues: CASSKLMRSYEQYF. The CDR3 nucleotides read TGTGCCAGCTCCAAACTAATGAGGTCCTACGAGCAGTACTTC.

This clonotype was seen more than once but under ten times. The chain is built from TRBV28 and TRBJ2-5; D tentatively reads TRBD1 or TRBD2 (6 bases each). Germline V gene sequence: CDR1 MDHEN, CDR2 SYDVKM. This CDR3 is built from 14 residues. V lost 1 base and J 5 bases, leaving 11 bases between the germline ends. Written as DNA, the CDR3 is TGTGCCAGCAGTTTATACCGGGGGCCGGAGACCCAGTACTTC. As protein: CASSLYRGPETQYF. Based on the CDR3 plus reference TRBV28 and TRBJ2-5, the full variable domain is DVKVTQSSRYLVKRTGEKVFLECVQDMDHENMFWYRQDPGLGLRLIYFSYDVKMKEKGDIPEGYSVSREKKERFSLILESASTNQTSMYLCASSLYRGPETQYFGPGTRLLVL.

The chain joins TRBV29-1 to TRBJ2-7; D call uncertain. The J call may be faulty, since TRBJ2-5 better matches the DNA end. CDR3 size: 14 residues. Germline values: CDR1 SQVTM, CDR2 ANQGSEA. This CDR3 is CSGRVEKPQETQYF. The CDR3 DNA reads as TGCAGCGGCCGAGTTGAAAAGCCCCAAGAGACCCAGTACTTC.